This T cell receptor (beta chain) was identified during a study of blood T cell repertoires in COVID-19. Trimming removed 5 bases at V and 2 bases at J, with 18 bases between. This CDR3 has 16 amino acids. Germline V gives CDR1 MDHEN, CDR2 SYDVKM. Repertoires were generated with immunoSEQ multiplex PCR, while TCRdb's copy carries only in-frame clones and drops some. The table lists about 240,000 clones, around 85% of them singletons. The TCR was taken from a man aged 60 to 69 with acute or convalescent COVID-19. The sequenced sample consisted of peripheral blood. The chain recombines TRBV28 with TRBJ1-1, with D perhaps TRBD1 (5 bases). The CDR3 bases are TGTGCCAGCAGTCCCTTGGGGGAGGGGCCTAACACTGAAGCTTTCTTT. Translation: CASSPLGEGPNTEAFF.